The clone carrying this T cell receptor beta chain was seen repeatedly, ten times or more. As yet, its antigen is unknown. This sample was taken from a study of early T cells in non-severe SARS-CoV-2 infection. Findings and caveats of the study: Lookups in VDJdb leaned toward anti-spike CD8 responses and missed private and CD4 specificities.

Tagging with unique molecular identifiers was applied to individual cDNA molecules. TCRdb reanalysed the 5' RACE reads using MiXCR and keeps one entry per CDR3 protein. This table has approximately 70,000 distinct CDR3 sequences, around 12% appearing once. Losses at the gene ends were 1 base for V and 8 bases for J; bases not matched to a gene: 5. Germline V gene lookup returns CDR1 SGHAT and CDR2 FQNNGV. The CDR3 runs to 14 residues. The sequence was obtained from an adult who was a healthcare worker with PCR-confirmed SARS-CoV-2 infection or an uninfected control (not recorded which). The rearrangement joins TRBV11-2 to TRBJ2-1; 7 bases match TRBD1. The sequencing input was whole blood. The CDR3 sequence is CASSLGQGRYEQFF. CDR3 coding DNA: TGTGCCAGCAGCTTAGGACAGGGTCGGTATGAGCAGTTCTTC.